The rows below give T cell receptor beta chains drawn from one sample of a study of T-cell memory formation after mild COVID-19. TCRdb fed the 5' RACE reads into MiXCR, producing one record per CDR3 protein. The sample shows about 190,000 distinct CDR3 sequences, approximately 20% of them seen only once. What was sequenced was PBMCs or a T cell subset sorted from them (not recorded which). These receptors were taken from an adult woman who had mild COVID-19 (a few samples of this study predate the infection). Cell type and time point are not known. Each CDR3 is given with its conserved first and last residue. The order of the fields is CDR3 length, clone size, V gene, D gene, J gene, CDR3 protein, CDR3 DNA. A D gene is named only where the DNA matches it firmly. Clone sizes are given selectively: once, few, many, or a class where the clone is expanded.

>14|-|TRBV12-3/TRBV12-4|TRBD1|TRBJ1-1
CASSYTGGMTEAFF
TGTGCCAGCAGTTATACAGGGGGAATGACTGAAGCTTTCTTT
>15|-|TRBV2|-|TRBJ1-2
CASSEYRLNDYGYTF
TGTGCCAGCAGTGAATACCGACTTAACGATTATGGCTACACCTTC
>13|few|TRBV12-3/TRBV12-4|-|TRBJ1-2
CASSPVDGYGYTF
TGTGCCAGCAGCCCCGTCGACGGCTATGGCTACACCTTC
>15|-|TRBV4-1|-|TRBJ1-2
CASSQSTGLSYGYTF
TGCGCCAGCAGCCAATCTACAGGGCTTAGCTATGGCTACACCTTC
>15|few|TRBV3-1|TRBD1|TRBJ1-1
CASSPYLRGGTAAFF
TGTGCCAGCAGCCCGTACCTCAGGGGGGGAACAGCAGCTTTCTTT
>15|once|TRBV28|TRBD1|TRBJ1-5
CASSLPTGGSQPQHF
TGTGCCAGCAGTCTTCCGACAGGGGGGAGTCAGCCCCAGCATTTT
>15|-|TRBV10-3|-|TRBJ2-3
CAICGEYSDTDTQYF
TGTGCCATCTGTGGGGAGTACTCAGACACAGATACGCAGTATTTT
>14|few|TRBV4-1|-|TRBJ1-1
CASSQSYRNTEAFF
TGCGCCAGCAGCCAATCTTACAGGAACACTGAAGCTTTCTTT
>12|-|TRBV20-1|-|TRBJ1-1
CSAREQGTLSFF
TGCAGTGCTAGAGAGCAGGGAACGCTGTCTTTCTTT
>14|-|TRBV29-1|TRBD2|TRBJ2-1
CSVDSLAGYNEQFF
TGCAGCGTTGACTCTCTAGCGGGGTACAATGAGCAGTTCTTC
>16|-|TRBV19|TRBD1|TRBJ1-5
CASSIPRGTAAQPQHF
TGTGCCAGTAGTATCCCGAGGGGGACAGCCGCTCAGCCCCAGCATTTT
>14|-|TRBV5-1|-|TRBJ1-1
CASSSQGKSAEAFF
TGCGCCAGCAGCTCCCAGGGTAAAAGTGCTGAAGCTTTCTTT
>18|-|TRBV6-1|-|TRBJ1-5
CASSESLAGRPSNQPQHF
TGTGCCAGCAGTGAAAGCCTTGCGGGACGGCCTAGCAATCAGCCCCAGCATTTT
>15|few|TRBV2|TRBD2|TRBJ2-1
CASSEEAGGWDEQFF
TGTGCCAGCAGTGAAGAAGCGGGAGGATGGGATGAGCAGTTCTTC
>15|-|TRBV2|TRBD2|TRBJ2-3
CASSELAGGADTQYF
TGTGCCAGCAGTGAACTAGCGGGAGGGGCCGATACGCAGTATTTT
>17|-|TRBV5-1|TRBD1|TRBJ2-3
CASSLWSRGPTTDTQYF
TGCGCCAGCAGCTTGTGGTCTAGGGGGCCGACCACAGATACGCAGTATTTT
>14|few|TRBV24-1|-|TRBJ1-5
CATSDLSKAGPQHF
TGTGCCACCAGTGATTTGTCCAAAGCGGGGCCCCAGCATTTT
>13|few|TRBV27|-|TRBJ1-2
CASSFETGGGYTF
TGTGCCAGCAGTTTCGAGACAGGTGGAGGCTACACCTTC
>15|-|TRBV24-1|-|TRBJ2-3
CATSDSVGYTDTQYF
TGTGCCACCAGTGATTCTGTGGGCTACACAGATACGCAGTATTTT
>16|few|TRBV5-6|-|TRBJ2-7
CASSPGPGAGTYEQYF
TGTGCCAGCAGCCCCGGCCCTGGGGCGGGTACCTACGAGCAGTACTTC
>13|-|TRBV5-1|-|TRBJ1-5
CASSLVGDQPQHF
TGCGCCAGCAGCTTGGTTGGGGATCAGCCCCAGCATTTT
>12|few|TRBV29-1|-|TRBJ1-1
CSVRDTNTEAFF
TGCAGCGTCCGGGACACGAACACTGAAGCTTTCTTT
>16|-|TRBV27|TRBD2|TRBJ2-7
CASSSRLAGGTYEQYF
TGTGCCAGCAGTTCCCGGCTAGCGGGAGGGACCTACGAGCAGTACTTC
>16|-|TRBV4-1|TRBD2|TRBJ2-5
CASSQGLAVLGRAQYF
TGCGCCAGCAGCCAAGGACTAGCGGTCCTGGGGAGGGCCCAGTACTTC
>15|few|TRBV3-1|-|TRBJ2-7
CASSHDPRDLYEQYF
TGTGCCAGCAGCCACGACCCAAGGGACCTCTACGAGCAGTACTTC
>13|-|TRBV5-4|-|TRBJ1-1
CASSLEPGDEAFF
TGTGCCAGCAGCTTGGAGCCGGGGGATGAAGCTTTCTTT
>14|-|TRBV9|-|TRBJ2-5
CASSVGTTKETQYF
TGTGCCAGCAGCGTTGGGACGACAAAAGAGACCCAGTACTTC
>12|few|TRBV29-1|-|TRBJ1-1
CSVEVGGGMAFF
TGCAGCGTTGAGGTTGGCGGTGGCATGGCTTTCTTT
>13|few|TRBV6-6|-|TRBJ1-4
CASRRGDNEKLFF
TGTGCCAGCCGAAGGGGCGATAATGAAAAACTGTTTTTT
>12|few|TRBV6-1|-|TRBJ2-5
CASSLGEGTQYF
TGTGCCAGCAGTCTGGGAGAAGGGACCCAGTACTTC
>14|-|TRBV25-1|-|TRBJ2-1
CASRTPRTGHEQFF
TGTGCCAGCAGAACACCGAGAACAGGGCATGAGCAGTTCTTC
>13|-|TRBV30|-|TRBJ1-1
CAGKVWGNTEAFF
TGTGCCGGGAAGGTCTGGGGGAACACTGAAGCTTTCTTT
>12|-|TRBV12-5|-|TRBJ1-3
CASGLEMGGIYF
TGTGCTAGTGGCTTAGAAATGGGGGGAATATATTTT
>14|-|TRBV11-2|TRBD1|TRBJ1-2
CASSRGDRDNGYTF
TGTGCCAGCAGCAGAGGGGACAGGGATAATGGCTACACCTTC
>16|-|TRBV4-3|-|TRBJ2-2
CASSQVYGRYTGELFF
TGCGCCAGCAGCCAAGTTTACGGACGATACACCGGGGAGCTGTTTTTT
>15|-|TRBV15|-|TRBJ2-1
CATSRVKSSYNEQFF
TGTGCCACCAGCAGAGTAAAGAGCTCCTACAATGAGCAGTTCTTC